The 11 T cell receptor beta chains below all came from one sample that was sequenced in a study of PD-L1 blockade in urothelial cancer. Time point defined: pretreatment peripheral blood. This table comes from immunoSEQ multiplex PCR, and its TCRdb copy is limited to in-frame clones, with some not included. Counted here are 35,000 to 40,000 clones, 65% to 90% occurring once; the ten biggest clones make up about 7%. Source: PBMCs, taken around atezolizumab (anti-PD-L1) treatment. These TCRs come from a man in his sixties with urothelial cancer.

The chain recombines TRBV19 with TRBJ1-1; D is undetermined. The CDR3 has 13 amino acids. The V gene's germline CDR1 is LNHDA and CDR2 SQIVND (reference sequence). With 3 bases removed from V and 6 bases from J, the gap between germline ends came to 11 bases. DNA for the CDR3: TGTGCCAGTAGTATTGGCCCGATCGCTGAAGCTTTCTTT. The encoded protein is CASSIGPIAEAFF.

V usage is TRBV5-1 and J usage is TRBJ1-1; D gene ambiguous. The CDR3 totals 11 residues. Germline V gene sequence: CDR1 SGHRS, CDR2 YFSETQ. V gave up 4 bases and J gave up 7 bases, with 8 bases separating them. The CDR3 loop reads CASSGQVEAFF. For the CDR3, the DNA is TGCGCCAGCAGCGGGCAAGTTGAAGCTTTCTTT.

The sample holds one count of this clone. The V call is TRBV9, the J call TRBJ2-6; D remains ambiguous. The V and J ends lost 0 bases and 2 bases respectively, with 6 bases between them. CDR1 is SGDLS, CDR2 YYNGEE, per germline. The CDR3 has 15 residues. The DNA of the CDR3 is TGTGCCAGCAGCGTAGCCGGAGCTGGGGCCAACGTCCTGACTTTC. This translates into CASSVAGAGANVLTF.

The chain has TRBV5-8 and TRBJ2-3; D possibly corresponds to TRBD2 (6 bases). Germline CDR1 and CDR2: SGHTS and YDEGEE. V shed 0 bases and J shed 2 bases, with 7 bases lying between them. This CDR3 has 14 amino acids. The CDR3 loop is CASSLAGLTDTQYF. The CDR3 bases are TGTGCCAGCAGCTTGGCGGGACTCACAGATACGCAGTATTTT.

The chain recombines TRBV7-2 with TRBJ2-1; D uncertain. The CDR3 spans 13 residues. Germline V gives CDR1 SGHTA, CDR2 FQGNSA. Trimming shortened V by 5 bases and J by 7 bases, and 12 bases separated the two germline ends. CDR3 DNA: TGTGCCAGCAGCACTCCGGTCAGGAATGAGCAGTTCTTC. Its protein is CASSTPVRNEQFF.

V gene TRBV4-1 combines with J gene TRBJ1-5; the match to TRBD1 covers 9 bases. CDR1 is MGHRA, CDR2 YSYEKL, per germline. The CDR3 runs 17 residues. Trimming removed 4 bases from V and 0 bases from J; junction bases left unmatched: 7. Written as DNA, the CDR3 is TGCGCCAGCAGCCGGACAGGGGAACGGGTTAGCAATCAGCCCCAGCATTTT. Protein product: CASSRTGERVSNQPQHF.

This rearrangement joins TRBV18 to TRBJ1-3, with 8 nucleotides matching TRBD1. Trimming removed 2 bases from V and 2 bases from J; junction bases left unmatched: 5. The CDR3 has 16 residues. Germline CDR1 reads KGHSH; CDR2 reads LQKENI. The CDR3: CASSPGQGLTGNTIYF. The CDR3 coding sequence is TGTGCCAGCTCACCAGGACAGGGTTTGACTGGAAACACCATATATTTT. The full variable domain, rest sourced from reference TRBV18 and TRBJ1-3, is NAGVMQNPRHLVRRRGQEARLRCSPMKGHSHVYWYRQLPEEGLKFMVYLQKENIIDESGMPKERFSAEFPKEGPSILRIQQVVRGDSAAYFCASSPGQGLTGNTIYFGEGSWLTVV.

This rearrangement joins TRBV7-9 to TRBJ1-1; D not certain. Trimming removed 7 bases at V and 2 bases at J, with 14 bases between. Germline V gives CDR1 SEHNR, CDR2 FQNEAQ (reference sequence). CDR3 length: 14 amino acids. CDR3 protein: CASKSPRANTEAFF. CDR3 bases: TGTGCCAGCAAATCCCCCCGAGCCAACACTGAAGCTTTCTTT.

The V call is TRBV7-9, the J call TRBJ2-5; 10 bases agree with TRBD2. Germline assignment: CDR1 SEHNR and CDR2 FQNEAQ (reference sequence). CDR3 size: 18 residues. J lost 1 base, V lost 5 bases, and 13 bases had no gene match. The CDR3 is CASSPKARLAGVQETQYF. CDR3 bases: TGTGCCAGCAGCCCGAAAGCAAGACTAGCGGGTGTCCAAGAGACCCAGTACTTC.

The CDR3 DNA follows: TGTGCCAGTAGCCGACAGGGCGACACCGGGGAGCTGTTTTTT. The encoded protein is CASSRQGDTGELFF. The chain uses TRBV19 and TRBJ2-2; 7 positions agree with TRBD1. The germline CDR1 and CDR2 sequences are LNHDA and SQIVND (reference sequence). The CDR3 runs 14 residues. The junction had 4 bases not matched to a gene; V was cut back by 6 bases and J by 3 bases.

The gene calls are TRBV6-5 and TRBJ2-7; 9 bases align to TRBD1. Germline V CDR1 and CDR2: MNHEY, SVGAGI. V was pared by 1 base and J by 6 bases, with 7 bases of the junction left unmatched. The CDR3 contains 15 residues. CDR3 coding DNA: TGTGCCAGCAGTTACTTGGGACAGGGAGCGGGCGAGCAGTACTTC. Translated: CASSYLGQGAGEQYF.